The clone carrying this TCR beta chain was recorded a few times. As yet, its antigen is unknown. Primers for the PCR totalled 60 Vbeta and 13 Jbeta. The protocol was immunoSEQ multiplex PCR, while the TCRdb copy is restricted to in-frame clones and leaves out a portion. Of fewer than 200,000 clones in the sample, over 60% were seen once. The germline gives CDR1 SEHNR, CDR2 FQNEAQ (reference sequence). This CDR3 has 15 residues. Trimming took 1 base from V and 4 from J, leaving 11 bases between them. The data were obtained in a study of cytomegalovirus exposure and HLA in healthy donors. Study overall: Roughly 170 million T cells yielded around 120 million unique TCR beta sequences in earlier analysis.

Overall study findings and caveats: Among immune exposure information, only CMV serostatus was available. In a later analysis, across HLA loci, associated TCR counts were highest for DRB1, lowest for HLA-C. TCR beta V- and J-gene trimming, according to a later analysis, was linked to a missense DCLRE1C variant.

The V gene is TRBV7-9, the J gene TRBJ1-3; D is unclear. Sequencing was performed on PBMCs. This TCR was recovered from a girl aged 5 to 17 in good health and CMV-seronegative. Here the CDR3 DNA reads TGTGCCAGCAGCTTAGTGATGGAGGGAGGAAACACCATATATTTT. Its translation is CASSLVMEGGNTIYF.